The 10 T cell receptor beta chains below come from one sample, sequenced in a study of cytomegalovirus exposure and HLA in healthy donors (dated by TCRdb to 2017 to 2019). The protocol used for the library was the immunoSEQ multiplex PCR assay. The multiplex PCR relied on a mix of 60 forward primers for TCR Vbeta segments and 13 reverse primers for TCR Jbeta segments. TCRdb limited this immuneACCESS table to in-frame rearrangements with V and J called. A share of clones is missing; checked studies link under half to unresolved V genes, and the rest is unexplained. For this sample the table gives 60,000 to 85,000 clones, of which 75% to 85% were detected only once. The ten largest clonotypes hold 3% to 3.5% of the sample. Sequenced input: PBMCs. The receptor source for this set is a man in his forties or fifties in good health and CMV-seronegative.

CDR3 residues: CASSPSGQDRGYTF. The CDR3 DNA is TGTGCCAGCTCACCGAGTGGCCAGGATCGAGGCTACACCTTC. V usage is TRBV18 and J usage is TRBJ1-2; D gene unclear. The V gene's germline CDR1 is KGHSH and CDR2 LQKENI. V was pared by 3 bases and J by 8 bases, with 16 bases between. The CDR3 runs 14 residues.

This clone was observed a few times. Here the CDR3 reads CASSLAGGYTGELFF. In DNA form, the CDR3 reads TGTGCCAGCAGTTTAGCGGGGGGCTACACCGGGGAGCTGTTTTTT. V usage is TRBV6-5 and J usage is TRBJ2-2, with 10 nucleotides matching TRBD2. The length of the CDR3 is 15 residues. V shed 4 bases and J 3 bases; nucleotides not matched to a gene: 2. Germline V lookup: CDR1 MNHEY, CDR2 SVGAGI.

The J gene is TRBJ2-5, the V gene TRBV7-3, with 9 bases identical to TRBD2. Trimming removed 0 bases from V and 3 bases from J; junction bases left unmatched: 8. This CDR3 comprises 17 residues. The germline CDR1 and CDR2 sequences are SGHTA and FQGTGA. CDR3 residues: CASSLTPSGVSKETQYF. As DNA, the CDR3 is TGTGCCAGCAGCTTAACTCCTAGCGGGGTATCCAAAGAGACCCAGTACTTC. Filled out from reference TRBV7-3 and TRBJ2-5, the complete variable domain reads GAGVSQTPSNKVTEKGKYVELRCDPISGHTALYWYRQSLGQGPEFLIYFQGTGAADDSGLPNDRFFAVRPEGSVSTLKIQRTERGDSAVYLCASSLTPSGVSKETQYFGPGTRLLVL.

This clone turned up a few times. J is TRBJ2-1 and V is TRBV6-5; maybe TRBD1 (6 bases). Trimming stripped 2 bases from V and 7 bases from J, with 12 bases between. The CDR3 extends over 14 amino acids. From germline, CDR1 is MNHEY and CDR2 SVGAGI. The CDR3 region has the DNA TGTGCCAGCAGTTACGCACAGGGTGGAAATGAGCAGTTCTTC. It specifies CASSYAQGGNEQFF.

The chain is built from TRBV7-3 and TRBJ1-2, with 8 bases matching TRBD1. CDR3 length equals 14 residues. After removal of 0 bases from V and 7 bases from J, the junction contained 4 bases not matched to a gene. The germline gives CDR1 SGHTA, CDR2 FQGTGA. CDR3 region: CASSLTGQGFGYTF. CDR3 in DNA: TGTGCCAGCAGCTTAACAGGACAGGGCTTTGGCTACACCTTC.

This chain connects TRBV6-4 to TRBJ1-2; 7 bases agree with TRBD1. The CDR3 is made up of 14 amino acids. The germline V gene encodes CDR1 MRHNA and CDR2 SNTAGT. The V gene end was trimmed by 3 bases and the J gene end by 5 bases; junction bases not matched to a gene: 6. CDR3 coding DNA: TGTGCCAGCAGTGAGGAGGGGGCAGGGTATGGCTACACCTTC. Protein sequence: CASSEEGAGYGYTF.

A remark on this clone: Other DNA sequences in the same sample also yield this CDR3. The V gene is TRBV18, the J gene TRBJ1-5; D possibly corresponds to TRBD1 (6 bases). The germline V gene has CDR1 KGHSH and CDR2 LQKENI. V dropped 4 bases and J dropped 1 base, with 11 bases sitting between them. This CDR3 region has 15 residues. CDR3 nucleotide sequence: TGTGCCAGCTCACAGATTACAGGGAGCAATCAGCCCCAGCATTTT. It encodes CASSQITGSNQPQHF.

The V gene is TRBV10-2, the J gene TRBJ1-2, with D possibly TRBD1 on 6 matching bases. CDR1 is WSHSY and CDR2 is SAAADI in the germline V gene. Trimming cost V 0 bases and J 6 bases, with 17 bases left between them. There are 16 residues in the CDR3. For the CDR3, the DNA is TGCGCCAGCAGTGAGTCGTTTGGCAGGGGTATGCATGGCTACACCTTC. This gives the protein CASSESFGRGMHGYTF.

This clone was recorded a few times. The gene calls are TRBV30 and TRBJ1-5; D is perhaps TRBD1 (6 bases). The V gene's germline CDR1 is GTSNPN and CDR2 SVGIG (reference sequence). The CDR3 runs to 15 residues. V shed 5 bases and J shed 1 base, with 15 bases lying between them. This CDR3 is CAWRLPGQSNQPQHF. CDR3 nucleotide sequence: TGTGCCTGGCGTCTACCGGGACAAAGCAATCAGCCCCAGCATTTT.

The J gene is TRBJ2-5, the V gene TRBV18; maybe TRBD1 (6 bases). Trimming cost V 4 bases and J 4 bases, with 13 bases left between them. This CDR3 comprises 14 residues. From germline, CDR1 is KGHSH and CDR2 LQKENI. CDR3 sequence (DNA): TGTGCCAGCTCACGACAACAGGGCTCAGAGACCCAGTACTTC. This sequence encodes CASSRQQGSETQYF. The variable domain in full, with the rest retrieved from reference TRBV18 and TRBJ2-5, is NAGVMQNPRHLVRRRGQEARLRCSPMKGHSHVYWYRQLPEEGLKFMVYLQKENIIDESGMPKERFSAEFPKEGPSILRIQQVVRGDSAAYFCASSRQQGSETQYFGPGTRLLVL.